This record concerns one T cell receptor (beta chain) sequence. Its target is unknown. Deletions cut 0 bases from V and 1 base from J, with 9 bases between. Germline V gene lookup returns CDR1 LGHNA and CDR2 YSLEER. This CDR3 comprises 15 residues. The sample originates from a study of T cell responses to AZD1222 COVID-19 vaccine. Findings and limits, study-wide: With dominance at 160-218 and 743-854, vaccine-associated CD4 TCRs spanned spike.

Sequencing was performed with immunoSEQ multiplex PCR; in TCRdb, only in-frame clones are kept and a portion is missing. The sample has around 60,000 clones, about four fifths seen once. The receptor was isolated from an adult who received the AZD1222 COVID-19 vaccine. The sample was peripheral blood, taken 28 days after the second AZD1222 dose. The rearrangement uses TRBV4-3 and TRBJ1-1; D gene unclear. The CDR3 reads CASSQDRQRNTEAFF. CDR3 bases: TGCGCCAGCAGCCAAGATCGGCAGAGGAACACTGAAGCTTTCTTT.